The 15 T cell receptor beta chains presented below share a single source sample, sequenced in a study of blood T cell repertoires in COVID-19. Here immunoSEQ multiplex PCR was the method, and the copy in TCRdb shows in-frame clones only, minus some. The profile covers fewer than 400,000 clones, with 85% to 95% appearing a single time and about 4% taken by the ten largest. Sequencing used PBMCs or T cells enriched from blood (not recorded which). The receptor set was obtained from a woman aged 25 to 39 who had been exposed to COVID-19.

The chain has TRBV12-3 or TRBV12-4 and TRBJ1-6; no firm D call. The CDR3 sequence is 11 residues long. V was cut by 5 bases and J by 10 bases, with 6 bases left in between. In DNA form, the CDR3 reads TGTGCCAGCAGTCCCTTCTCACCCCTCCACTTT. Translation: CASSPFSPLHF.

This chain joins TRBV7-9 and TRBJ2-3, with D maybe TRBD1 (6 bases). V was pared by 5 bases and J by 3 bases, with 12 bases between. This CDR3 has 14 amino acids. CDR1 and CDR2 from the germline V gene are SEHNR and FQNEAQ (reference sequence). CDR3 sequence reads: CASSLRTATDTQYF. The CDR3 DNA sequence: TGTGCCAGCAGCCTGAGGACAGCTACAGATACGCAGTATTTT. The full variable domain, in which reference TRBV7-9 and TRBJ2-3 provide the parts outside the CDR3, is DTGVSQNPRHKITKRGQNVTFRCDPISEHNRLYWYRQTLGQGPEFLTYFQNEAQLEKSRLLSDRFSAERPKGSFSTLEIQRTEQGDSAMYLCASSLRTATDTQYFGPGTRLTVL.

The rearrangement uses TRBV6-5 and TRBJ2-5; D may be TRBD1 (6 bases). V was cut by 6 bases and J by 3 bases, with 11 bases left in between. Germline assignment: CDR1 MNHEY and CDR2 SVGAGI. This CDR3 contains 13 residues. The CDR3 loop reads CASRRNREETQYF. For the CDR3, the DNA is TGTGCCAGCAGGAGAAACAGGGAAGAGACCCAGTACTTC.

The J gene is TRBJ1-2, the V gene TRBV2, with 7 bases aligning to TRBD1. CDR3 size: 14 residues. Germline assignment: CDR1 SNHLY and CDR2 FYNNEI. Trimming at V came to 5 bases and at J to 0 bases, leaving 3 bases not matched to a gene. The DNA for the CDR3 is TGTGCCAGCAGTCACAGGGGCTCTAACTATGGCTACACCTTC. It yields the protein CASSHRGSNYGYTF.

This chain links TRBV4-1 with TRBJ2-5, with D hard to call. This CDR3 region has 15 residues. The V end was cut by 4 bases, the J end by 4 bases, with 16 bases between. The V gene's germline CDR1 is MGHRA and CDR2 YSYEKL. Here the CDR3 DNA reads TGCGCCAGCAGCCCCGACTGGCTGCCCAGAGAGACCCAGTACTTC. It codes for CASSPDWLPRETQYF.

The V call is TRBV7-3, the J call TRBJ2-3; no clear D gene. From germline, CDR1 is SGHTA and CDR2 FQGTGA. Deletions cut 0 bases from V and 6 bases from J, with 7 bases between. The CDR3 has 13 residues. The CDR3 nucleotides read TGTGCCAGCAGCTTAACTCGAGTGGATACGCAGTATTTT. Amino acids: CASSLTRVDTQYF.

This clone was seen once. The rearrangement links TRBV9 to TRBJ2-5, with D maybe TRBD1 (8 bases). This CDR3 comprises 16 residues. Per germline, CDR1 SGDLS and CDR2 YYNGEE. Deletions cut 0 bases from V and 4 bases from J, with 16 bases between. CDR3 sequence (DNA): TGTGCCAGCAGCGTAGCCCCAGGGGGCGGGAGAGAGACCCAGTACTTC. This encodes CASSVAPGGGRETQYF. The whole variable domain, filled in from reference TRBV9 and TRBJ2-5, reads DSGVTQTPKHLITATGQRVTLRCSPRSGDLSVYWYQQSLDQGLQFLIQYYNGEERAKGNILERFSAQQFPDLHSELNLSSLELGDSALYFCASSVAPGGGRETQYFGPGTRLLVL.

Written as DNA, the CDR3 is TGCGCCAGCAGCCAAGATCGGACAGGGGGCGGAAACACCATATATTTT. It yields the protein CASSQDRTGGGNTIYF. This chain connects TRBV4-3 to TRBJ1-3; 11 bases are a match to TRBD1. This CDR3 has 16 residues. V shed 0 bases and J 4 bases; nucleotides not matched to a gene: 2. CDR1 and CDR2 from the germline V gene are LGHNA and YSLEER.

The genes are TRBV6-5 and TRBJ1-1, with D possibly being TRBD1 (5 bases). In germline, CDR1 is MNHEY, CDR2 SVGAGI. V gave up 8 bases and J gave up 1 base, with 17 bases separating them. The CDR3 spans 15 residues. The DNA of the CDR3 is TGTGCCAGCCAGAGAAAAACGGGGGGGAACACTGAAGCTTTCTTT. Its protein is CASQRKTGGNTEAFF.

The CDR3 DNA is TGTGCCAGCAGCACAACAGGGGGCTTAGGGGCCGAAGCTTTCTTT. As protein: CASSTTGGLGAEAFF. The chain couples TRBV3-1 (or the pseudogene TRBV3-2) to TRBJ1-1; 9 bases fit TRBD1. CDR3 length equals 15 residues. The germline gives CDR1 LGHDT, CDR2 YNNKEL (reference sequence). With V trimmed by 5 bases and J by 8 bases, 12 bases remained unmatched.

The V gene is TRBV12-3 or TRBV12-4, the J gene TRBJ1-1; D is ambiguous. Trimming removed 3 bases from V and 6 bases from J, with 11 bases in between. This CDR3 is built from 13 residues. The CDR3 bases are TGTGCCAGCAGTTTTCAAACAATGGCTGAAGCTTTCTTT. It yields the protein CASSFQTMAEAFF.

The V call is TRBV5-1, the J call TRBJ2-2; 11 nucleotides agree with TRBD1. V was clipped by 7 bases and J by 5 bases; unmatched bases: 16. The CDR3 loop spans 18 amino acids. Germline V gene lookup returns CDR1 SGHRS and CDR2 YFSETQ. The DNA for the CDR3 is TGCGCCAGCTCCGGGACAGGGGGTCGACAAGGACGGACCGGGGAGCTGTTTTTT. Its protein product is CASSGTGGRQGRTGELFF.

The CDR3 nucleotides are TGTGCCAGCAGCCAAGATAGGAGACTCTACCCCCCTGAAGCTTTCTTT. Protein sequence: CASSQDRRLYPPEAFF. The gene calls are TRBV3-1 (or the pseudogene TRBV3-2) and TRBJ1-1; D is undetermined. V was shortened by 0 bases and J by 6 bases, with 17 bases between the two germline ends. The CDR3 spans 16 residues. The germline V gene has CDR1 LGHDT and CDR2 YNNKEL (reference sequence).

The chain recombines TRBV2 with TRBJ1-1; D unclear. The V end lost 11 bases, the J end lost 6 bases, and 10 bases lay between the germline ends. This CDR3 comprises 10 residues. CDR1 and CDR2 from the germline V gene are SNHLY and FYNNEI. CDR3 nucleotides: TGTGCCGGAGAAGACGCTGAAGCTTTCTTT. Its protein product is CAGEDAEAFF.

The rearrangement uses TRBV7-2 and TRBJ2-1; TRBD2 aligns across 15 bases. Germline assignment: CDR1 SGHTA and CDR2 FQGNSA. Trimming removed 2 bases from V and 10 bases from J; junction bases left unmatched: 12. CDR3 length equals 18 residues. The CDR3 nucleotides read TGTGCCAGCAGCTTACCCCTCACCGGGACTAGCGGGGGGAGGGAGCAGTTCTTC. It codes for CASSLPLTGTSGGREQFF.